This T cell receptor (beta chain) originates from a study of radiotherapy plus CTLA-4 blockade in lung cancer. Trimming pared 4 bases from V and 4 bases from J, leaving 7 bases between. CDR3 length: 12 amino acids. The germline V gene has CDR1 MNHEY and CDR2 SMNVEV (reference sequence). General observations from the study: Dynamics of early blood T cell clones, together with interferon-beta, were reportedly the best predictors of response.

Sequencing was performed with immunoSEQ multiplex PCR; in TCRdb, only in-frame clones are kept and a portion is missing. The sample lists about 68,000 clones, 79% occurring once. On this clone itself: What it recognizes is unknown.

The TCR sequence derives from a human donor with non-small cell lung cancer who had a complete response to radiotherapy plus ipilimumab. V and J are TRBV27 and TRBJ1-1; D is ambiguous. The sample consisted of peripheral blood, taken from a patient treated with radiotherapy plus ipilimumab. Here the CDR3 reads CASSSLSTEAFF. CDR3 DNA: TGTGCCAGCAGTTCATTAAGCACTGAAGCTTTCTTT.